This T cell receptor (beta chain) stems from a study of identical twins. cDNA molecules carried unique molecular identifiers, and template switching added a universal primer site. Each CDR3 protein is one row after TCRdb ran MiXCR on the 5' RACE reads. The sample carries around 1.7 million distinct CDR3 sequences, 32% recorded once. This clonotype was picked up a small number of times. The CDR3 length is 14 residues. Per germline, CDR1 SNHLY and CDR2 FYNNEI. Trimming removed 6 bases at V and 0 bases at J, with 6 bases between. J is TRBJ2-6 and V is TRBV2; D gene uncertain. This TCR was sampled from a newborn girl in good health. The sample comprised cord blood. DNA of the CDR3: TGTGCCAGCAGAACAGCCTCTGGGGCCAACGTCCTGACTTTC. Encoded protein: CASRTASGANVLTF. The full variable domain, its missing parts supplied by reference TRBV2 and TRBJ2-6, is EPEVTQTPSHQVTQMGQEVILRCVPISNHLYFYWYRQILGQKVEFLVSFYNNEISEKSEIFDDQFSVERPDGSNFTLKIRSTKLEDSAMYFCASRTASGANVLTFGAGSRLTVL.